The source of this T cell receptor (beta chain) is a study of cytomegalovirus exposure and HLA in healthy donors. With 60 Vbeta and 13 Jbeta primers, the PCR was carried out. Sequencing was performed with immunoSEQ multiplex PCR; in TCRdb, only in-frame clones are kept and a portion is missing. The data show about 82,000 clones, roughly 80% seen once. Trimming took off 1 base at V and 5 bases at J, with 17 bases between the two ends. This CDR3 has 16 amino acids. Germline V CDR1 and CDR2: MNHEY, SMNVEV (reference sequence). This clone was recorded once. Sequenced input: PBMCs. This receptor was identified in a human donor in good health. The gene calls are TRBV27 and TRBJ1-1; maybe TRBD1 (5 bases). The CDR3 here is CASSLWLAGLRTEAFF. DNA of the CDR3: TGTGCCAGCAGTTTATGGCTGGCAGGGCTGAGAACTGAAGCTTTCTTT.